This is a list of T cell receptor beta chains from one sample in a study of cytomegalovirus exposure and HLA in healthy donors. Repertoires were generated with immunoSEQ multiplex PCR, while TCRdb's copy carries only in-frame clones and drops some. The sample has roughly 100,000 clones; 65% to 80% are singletons. Source material: PBMCs. The receptors here all came from a man aged 35-49 years in good health and CMV-seropositive. CDR3s include the opening cysteine and the closing phenylalanine or tryptophan. D genes are given only for firm matches. Not every row has a clone size; where given, it reads once, few, many or a size class.

-,TRBJ1-2,TRBV27,-,TGTGCCAGCAGTAGAGGTGGGAACTATGGCTACACCTTC,CASSRGGNYGYTF
once,TRBJ2-7,TRBV10-2,TRBD2,TGCGCCAGCAGTCTCGGGACTAGCGGTACCTACGAGCAGTACTTC,CASSLGTSGTYEQYF
-,TRBJ1-1,TRBV5-6,TRBD1,TGTGCCAGCAGCGTCCAGGGGGGACCGAACACTGAAGCTTTCTTT,CASSVQGGPNTEAFF
few,TRBJ1-1,TRBV12-5,-,TGTGCTAGTGGTTTGGTATTGGGCAGCATGAACACTGAAGCTTTCTTT,CASGLVLGSMNTEAFF
once,TRBJ2-3,TRBV5-1,-,TGCGCCAGCCGCCAAGGACAAACTAGCACAGATACGCAGTATTTT,CASRQGQTSTDTQYF
-,TRBJ2-4,TRBV7-9,-,TGTGCCAGCAGCACTAACCCCTTATACACCGGCCTAGCCAAAAACATTCAGTACTTC,CASSTNPLYTGLAKNIQYF
-,TRBJ2-7,TRBV6-5,-,TGTGCCAGCAGTTACGGGCAGGGGAGAGACGAGCAGTACTTC,CASSYGQGRDEQYF
once,TRBJ1-4,TRBV7-6,-,TGTGCCAGCAGCATAGGCAGCCCCGGGTGGGCTAATGAAAAACTGTTTTTT,CASSIGSPGWANEKLFF
-,TRBJ1-1,TRBV9,-,TGTGCCAGCAGCTTTGGAGGGAGCACTGAAGCTTTCTTT,CASSFGGSTEAFF
few,TRBJ2-5,TRBV19,-,TGTGCCAGTAGTCCCCAGGGGAGAGAGACCCAGTACTTC,CASSPQGRETQYF